This TCR beta chain was identified during a study of T cell repertoires in cytomegalovirus infection. Study-level background: The study used recently identified HLA-C-restricted and well-studied HLA-B-restricted CMV epitopes. The public TCR beta signatures pointed to both CMV infection and matching HLA type.

The sample holds a few counts of this clonotype. Antigen specificity is unknown. The length of the CDR3 is 12 residues. The germline V gene encodes CDR1 SQVTM and CDR2 ANQGSEA. V was trimmed by 1 base and J by 3 bases, leaving 6 bases between them. TCRdb called the reads again in MiXCR, with one record for every CDR3 protein. This table has a few hundred thousand distinct CDR3 sequences, 25% appearing once. Study outcomes and limitations: Clonotypes of TCR beta that were HLA-C-restricted and CMV-specific dominated the ex vivo response. There were carriers of CMV plus the relevant HLA, and cumulative public TCR beta family frequency identified them.

This receptor was taken from a human donor in good health (CMV status not recorded). Some clones in this sample may be carry-over from other donors' samples. The chain is built from TRBV29-1 and TRBJ2-5; no clear D. The sample was cultured PBMCs, taken from culture after CMV antigen stimulation. The CDR3 loop is CSVEGMEETQYF. For the CDR3, the DNA is TGCAGCGTTGAAGGGATGGAAGAGACCCAGTACTTC.